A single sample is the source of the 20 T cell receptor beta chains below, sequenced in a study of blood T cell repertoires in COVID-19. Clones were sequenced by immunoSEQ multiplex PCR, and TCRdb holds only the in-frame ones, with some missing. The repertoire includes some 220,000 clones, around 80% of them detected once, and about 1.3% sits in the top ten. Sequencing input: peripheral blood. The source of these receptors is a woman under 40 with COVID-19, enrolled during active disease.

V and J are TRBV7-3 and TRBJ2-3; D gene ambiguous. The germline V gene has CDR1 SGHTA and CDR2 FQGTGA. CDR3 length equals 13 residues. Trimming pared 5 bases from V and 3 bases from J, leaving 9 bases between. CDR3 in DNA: TGTGCCAGCAGCGCTATAAGAACAGATACGCAGTATTTT. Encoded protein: CASSAIRTDTQYF.

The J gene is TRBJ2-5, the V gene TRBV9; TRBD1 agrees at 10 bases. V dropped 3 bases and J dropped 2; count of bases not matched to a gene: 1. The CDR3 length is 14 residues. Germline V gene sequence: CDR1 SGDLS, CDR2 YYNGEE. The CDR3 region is CASSAGQGQETQYF. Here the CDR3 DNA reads TGTGCCAGCAGCGCGGGACAGGGGCAAGAGACCCAGTACTTC.

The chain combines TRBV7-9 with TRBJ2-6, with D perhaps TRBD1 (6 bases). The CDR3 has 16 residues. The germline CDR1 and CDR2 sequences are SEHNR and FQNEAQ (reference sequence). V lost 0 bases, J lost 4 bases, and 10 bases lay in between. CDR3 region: CASSLATGTGANVLTF. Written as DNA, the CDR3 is TGTGCCAGCAGCTTAGCGACCGGGACAGGGGCCAACGTCCTGACTTTC. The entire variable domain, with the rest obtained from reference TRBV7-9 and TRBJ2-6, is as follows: DTGVSQNPRHKITKRGQNVTFRCDPISEHNRLYWYRQTLGQGPEFLTYFQNEAQLEKSRLLSDRFSAERPKGSFSTLEIQRTEQGDSAMYLCASSLATGTGANVLTFGAGSRLTVL.

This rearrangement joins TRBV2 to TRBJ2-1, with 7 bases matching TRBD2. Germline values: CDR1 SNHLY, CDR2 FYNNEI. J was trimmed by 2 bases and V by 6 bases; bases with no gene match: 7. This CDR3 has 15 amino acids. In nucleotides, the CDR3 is TGTGCCAGCAGGGGGGGGGACTTCGCCTACAATGAGCAGTTCTTC. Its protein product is CASRGGDFAYNEQFF. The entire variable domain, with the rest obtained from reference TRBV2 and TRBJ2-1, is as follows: EPEVTQTPSHQVTQMGQEVILRCVPISNHLYFYWYRQILGQKVEFLVSFYNNEISEKSEIFDDQFSVERPDGSNFTLKIRSTKLEDSAMYFCASRGGDFAYNEQFFGPGTRLTVL.

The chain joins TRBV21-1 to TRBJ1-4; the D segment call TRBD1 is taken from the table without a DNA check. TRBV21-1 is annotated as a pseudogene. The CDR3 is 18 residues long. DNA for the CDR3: TGTGCCAGCAGCCTATCCCGGGACATTGCCTTTGTAGGTGAAAAACTGTTTTTT. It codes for CASSLSRDIAFVGEKLFF.

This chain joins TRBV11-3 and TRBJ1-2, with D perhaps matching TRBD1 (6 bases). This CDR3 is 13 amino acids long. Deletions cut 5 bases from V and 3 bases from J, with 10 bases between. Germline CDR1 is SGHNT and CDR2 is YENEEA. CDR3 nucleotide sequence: TGTGCCAGCAGCCCGGACAGAGACTATGGCTACACCTTC. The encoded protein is CASSPDRDYGYTF.

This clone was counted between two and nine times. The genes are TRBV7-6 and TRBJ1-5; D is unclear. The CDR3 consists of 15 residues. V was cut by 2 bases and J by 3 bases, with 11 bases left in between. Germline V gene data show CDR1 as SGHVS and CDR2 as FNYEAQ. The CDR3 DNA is TGTGCCAGCAGCTTATGGGCGGGGATCAATCAGCCCCAGCATTTT. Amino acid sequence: CASSLWAGINQPQHF.

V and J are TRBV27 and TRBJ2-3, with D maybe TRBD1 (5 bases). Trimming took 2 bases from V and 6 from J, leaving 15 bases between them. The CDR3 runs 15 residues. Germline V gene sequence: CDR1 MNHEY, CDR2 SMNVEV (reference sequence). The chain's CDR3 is CASSLKYQGWDTQYF. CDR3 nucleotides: TGTGCCAGCAGTTTAAAATATCAGGGTTGGGATACGCAGTATTTT.

The CDR3 bases are TGTGCCAGCAGTGAGGCGGGGGTGTACGGAAACACCATATATTTT. It yields the protein CASSEAGVYGNTIYF. The chain has TRBV6-1 and TRBJ1-3, with D possibly matching TRBD1 (5 bases). The germline CDR1 and CDR2 sequences are MNHNS and SASEGT. Trimming stripped 3 bases from V and 4 bases from J, with 13 bases between. This CDR3 region has 15 residues.

DNA of the CDR3: TGTGCCAGCAGCGACGACAGGGCCCGGGCGTACGAGCAGTACTTC. Amino acid sequence: CASSDDRARAYEQYF. The V gene is TRBV14, the J gene TRBJ2-7; TRBD1 agrees at 7 bases. Germline V gives CDR1 SGHDN, CDR2 FVKESK. The CDR3 has 15 amino acids. The V segment lost 5 bases and the J segment 4 bases; nucleotides outside the gene matches: 11.

This CDR3 reads CASSIAGGAMDAFF. Here the CDR3 DNA reads TGTGCCAGTAGTATCGCCGGGGGTGCGATGGATGCTTTCTTT. V gene TRBV19 combines with J gene TRBJ1-1; TRBD1 might be the D (5 bases). CDR1 LNHDA and CDR2 SQIVND come from the germline V gene (reference sequence). The CDR3 extends over 14 amino acids. Trimming took off 3 bases at V and 11 bases at J, with 19 bases between the two ends.

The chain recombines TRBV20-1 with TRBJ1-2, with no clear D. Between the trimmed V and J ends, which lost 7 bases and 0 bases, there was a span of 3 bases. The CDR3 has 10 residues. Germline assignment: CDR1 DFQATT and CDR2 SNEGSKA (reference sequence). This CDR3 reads CSDTNYGYTF. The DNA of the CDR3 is TGCAGTGACACTAACTATGGCTACACCTTC.

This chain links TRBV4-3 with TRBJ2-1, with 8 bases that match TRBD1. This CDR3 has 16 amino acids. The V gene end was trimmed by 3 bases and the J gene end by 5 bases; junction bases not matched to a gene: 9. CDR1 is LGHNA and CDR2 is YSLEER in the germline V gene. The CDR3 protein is CASSQRYRGTNNEQFF. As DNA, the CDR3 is TGCGCCAGCAGCCAGCGTTACAGGGGGACGAACAATGAGCAGTTCTTC.

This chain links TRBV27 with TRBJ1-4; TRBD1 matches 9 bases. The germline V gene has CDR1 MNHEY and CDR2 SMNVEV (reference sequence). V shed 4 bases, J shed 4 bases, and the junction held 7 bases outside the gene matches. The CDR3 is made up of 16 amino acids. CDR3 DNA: TGTGCCAGCAGTTCGCTACAGGGGGCAGATAATGAAAAACTGTTTTTT. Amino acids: CASSSLQGADNEKLFF.

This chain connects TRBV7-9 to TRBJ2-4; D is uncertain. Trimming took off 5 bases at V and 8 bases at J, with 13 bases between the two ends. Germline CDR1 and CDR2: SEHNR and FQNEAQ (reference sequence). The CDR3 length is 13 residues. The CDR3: CASSRLSGDIQYF. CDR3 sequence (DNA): TGTGCCAGCAGCCGCCTTAGTGGTGACATTCAGTACTTC. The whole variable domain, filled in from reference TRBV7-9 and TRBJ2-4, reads DTGVSQNPRHKITKRGQNVTFRCDPISEHNRLYWYRQTLGQGPEFLTYFQNEAQLEKSRLLSDRFSAERPKGSFSTLEIQRTEQGDSAMYLCASSRLSGDIQYFGAGTRLSVL.

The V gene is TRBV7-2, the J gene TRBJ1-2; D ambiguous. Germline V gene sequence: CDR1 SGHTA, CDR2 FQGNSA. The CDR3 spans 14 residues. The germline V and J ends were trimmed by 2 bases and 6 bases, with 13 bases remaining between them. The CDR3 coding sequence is TGTGCCAGCAGCTTATCCCACACAACAAATGGCTACACCTTC. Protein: CASSLSHTTNGYTF.

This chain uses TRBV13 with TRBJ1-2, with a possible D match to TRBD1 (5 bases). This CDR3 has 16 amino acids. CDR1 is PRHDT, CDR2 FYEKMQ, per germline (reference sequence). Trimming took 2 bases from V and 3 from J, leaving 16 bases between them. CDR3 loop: CASSLWGEELDYGYTF. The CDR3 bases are TGTGCCAGCAGCTTATGGGGGGAGGAATTGGACTATGGCTACACCTTC.

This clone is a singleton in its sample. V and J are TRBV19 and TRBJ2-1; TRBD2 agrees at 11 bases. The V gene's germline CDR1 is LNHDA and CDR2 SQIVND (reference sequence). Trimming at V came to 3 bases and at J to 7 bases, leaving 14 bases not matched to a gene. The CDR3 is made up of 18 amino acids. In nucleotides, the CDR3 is TGTGCCAGTAGTATTAGGGAGTCGATACTAGCGGGAGTAAATGAGCAGTTCTTC. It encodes CASSIRESILAGVNEQFF.

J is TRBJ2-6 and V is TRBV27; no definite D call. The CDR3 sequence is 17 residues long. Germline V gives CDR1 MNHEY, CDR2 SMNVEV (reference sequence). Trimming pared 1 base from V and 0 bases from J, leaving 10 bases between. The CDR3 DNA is TGTGCCAGCAGTTTATTGGCAGTTGGCTCTGGGGCCAACGTCCTGACTTTC. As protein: CASSLLAVGSGANVLTF.

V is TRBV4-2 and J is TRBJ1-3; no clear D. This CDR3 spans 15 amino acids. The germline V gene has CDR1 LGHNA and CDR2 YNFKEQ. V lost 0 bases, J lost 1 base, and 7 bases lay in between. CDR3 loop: CASSQDKRSGNTIYF. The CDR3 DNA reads TGTGCCAGCAGCCAAGATAAGAGATCTGGAAACACCATATATTTT.